The T cell receptor beta chain under discussion was sequenced for a study of shared clonotypes between healthy human individuals (dated by TCRdb to the early 2020s). For context, the study as a whole: A couple of women and a few men aged 18 to 49 years were included in the cohort. For each donor, CD4 naive and CD4 memory were each given three plates, CD8 naive was given two plates, and CD8 memory was given one plate. To estimate repertoire size and how much clonotypes are shared between individuals, the study performed deep sequencing of blood TCR repertoires from roughly five healthy adults. Different laboratories and diverse techniques were used to prepare libraries and sequence TCR repertoires, to increase sequencing depth and limit assay-specific biases. Leukapheresis yielded between about 0.85 and 9 billion PBMCs per donor. What the study reported, not specific to this receptor: Even with the large sequencing depth, rarefaction of the sorted-subset datasets indicated that sequencing was incomplete. Only blood was sampled, and tissue TCR repertoires likely differ from those in blood. The small number of donors limited the genetic and exposure-history diversity represented. Compared with non-shared clonotypes, the clonotypes found in all four sorted-subset donors had higher generation probabilities. When four donors were compared, the shared fraction of clonotypes was around 5.1% for naive CD4, about 4% for naive CD8, more than 2% for memory CD4, and about 0.36% for memory CD8. Estimated clonotype richness was generally larger for naive than for memory subsets. Pairwise subsampling indicated that sequencing depth was expected to affect the degree of clonotype sharing among donors.

The CDR3, cysteine through phenylalanine, is 15 amino acids long. The entry retains the CDR3 DNA only, 45 bases that are in frame from base 1. Clipping removes 4 bases from V and 2 bases from J, with 8 as the unmatched junction base count. The germline V gene supplies CDR1 MNHEY and CDR2 SVGAGI. A word on this clone: Its recognized antigen is unknown. No base qualities exist here, and no much larger clone lies one base off it.

CD8 naive samples were obtained by positive selection for CCR7 among CD45RO-negative cells, yielding a CD45RA+CCR7+ population from which TemRA cells were excluded. The donors were healthy, HIV-negative adults with no recently reported acute infections or vaccinations. Every donor was a Caucasian adult residing in Nashville, Tennessee, USA. Blood was collected by leukapheresis, and PBMCs were isolated by Ficoll-Histopaque density gradient centrifugation and then cryopreserved in liquid nitrogen vapor phase. Analytical flow cytometry was used to check the purity and quantity of every magnetically sorted T cell population. Genomic DNA was isolated from each sorted fraction and quantified by UV absorbance on a Nanodrop 2000c. TCR CDR3 regions were amplified from genomic DNA by multiplex PCR using the deep immunoSEQ assay. Extracted genomic DNA from each cell subset was distributed evenly across all wells of several immunoSEQ 96-well plates, and each plate was treated as a replicate. Each replicate PCR for sorted subsets received around 210 ng genomic DNA, equal to tens of thousands of T cell genomes. The purified libraries were quantified using a Qubit 3.0 fluorometer, sized with a Bioanalyzer 2100, and then quantified again using the KAPA Library Quantification kit. A separate single-read 150-cycle Illumina NextSeq 550 flow cell was used to sequence each immunoSEQ 96-well plate. In the original analysis: Because the immunoSEQ output included only junctional sequences and no quality scores, the filtering could not be the same as the filtering used for full-length reads. Sequences were annotated with PyIR, a Python wrapper for IgBLAST v1.9, using IMGT germline references to assign V/J genes and CDR3. Reads were removed for weak V/J assignments (E-value above 1e-6), missing CDR3, stop codons, out-of-frame junctions, or ambiguous translated residues. V3J clonotypes were defined as sequences sharing the same inferred V gene, J gene, and CDR3 amino acid sequence. The percentage overlap between two repertoires was calculated by dividing the number of shared unique clonotypes by the size of the smaller repertoire. Three approaches were used to assess repertoire richness: RTK rarefaction, the Chao1 estimator, and Recon v2.1 estimates of unobserved clonotypes. Generation probabilities were computed with OLGA for all TCRbeta clonotypes obtained by the gDNA method from four donors. Not all clones reach the TCRdb copy of this immuneACCESS table, which keeps in-frame sequences only. Checked studies attribute under half of the gap to unresolved V genes and leave the rest unexplained. Clone size and V and J calls were adopted from that table, with D and trimming inferred from the DNA. This sample comprises some 2,000,000 clones, about 95% of them detected only once. The ten largest clones capture about 1.1% of the sample.

The sample taken for sequencing was naive CD8+ T cells sorted from blood. Read against the paper, the sample's cell subset or site label means: CD45RA+CCR7+. This chain is built from TRBV6-5 and TRBJ2-7; 7 central bases correspond to TRBD1. The TCR comes from a man aged 18 to 29 in good health. The nucleotide sequence reads TGTGCCAGCAGTTCCTCACCAGGGGGAACCTACGAGCAGTACTTC. It translates to CASSSSPGGTYEQYF.